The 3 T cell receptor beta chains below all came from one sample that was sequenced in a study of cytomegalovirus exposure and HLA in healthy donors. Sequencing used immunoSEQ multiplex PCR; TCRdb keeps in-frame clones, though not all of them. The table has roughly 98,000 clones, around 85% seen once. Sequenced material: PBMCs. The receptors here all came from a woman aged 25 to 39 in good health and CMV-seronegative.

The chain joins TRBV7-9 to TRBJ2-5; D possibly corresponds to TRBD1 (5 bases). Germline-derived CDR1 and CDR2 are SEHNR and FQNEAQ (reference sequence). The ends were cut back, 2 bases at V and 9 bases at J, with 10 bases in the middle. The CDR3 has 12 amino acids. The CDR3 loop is CASSLSGAAQYF. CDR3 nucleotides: TGTGCCAGCAGCTTATCTGGGGCGGCCCAGTACTTC. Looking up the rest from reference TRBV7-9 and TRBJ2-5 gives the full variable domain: DTGVSQNPRHKITKRGQNVTFRCDPISEHNRLYWYRQTLGQGPEFLTYFQNEAQLEKSRLLSDRFSAERPKGSFSTLEIQRTEQGDSAMYLCASSLSGAAQYFGPGTRLLVL.

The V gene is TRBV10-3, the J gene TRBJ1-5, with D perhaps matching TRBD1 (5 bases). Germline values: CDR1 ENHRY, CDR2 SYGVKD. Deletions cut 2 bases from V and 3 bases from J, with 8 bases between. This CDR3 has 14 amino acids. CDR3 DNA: TGTGCCATCAGTGAGGACAGAAACAATCAGCCCCAGCATTTT. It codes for CAISEDRNNQPQHF.

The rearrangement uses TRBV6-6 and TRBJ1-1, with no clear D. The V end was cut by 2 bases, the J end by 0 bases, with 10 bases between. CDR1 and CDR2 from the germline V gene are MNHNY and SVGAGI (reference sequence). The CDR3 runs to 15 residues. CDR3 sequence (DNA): TGTGCCAGCAGTTACGCCCAGTCCATGAACACTGAAGCTTTCTTT. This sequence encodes CASSYAQSMNTEAFF.